The 19 T cell receptor beta chains below come from one sample, sequenced in a study of blood T cell repertoires in COVID-19. The data were produced by immunoSEQ multiplex PCR, yet TCRdb's version contains in-frame clones alone and is incomplete. The sample holds some 270,000 clones, 84% seen once. Sequenced: peripheral blood. These receptors originate from a woman between 40 and 55 years old who had recovered from COVID-19.

This rearrangement joins TRBV7-9 to TRBJ2-3; 7 nucleotides line up with TRBD2. This CDR3 spans 18 amino acids. The ends lost 1 base at V and 5 bases at J; junction bases unmatched: 15. CDR1 SEHNR and CDR2 FQNEAQ come from the germline V gene (reference sequence). The CDR3 nucleotides read TGTGCCAGCAGCTTAGATCCGAGGCACCCGACGGGAGGAGATACGCAGTATTTT. It translates to CASSLDPRHPTGGDTQYF.

V usage is TRBV10-2 and J usage is TRBJ1-5; a weak D match, TRBD1 (5 bases). CDR1 is WSHSY, CDR2 SAAADI, per germline. The CDR3 totals 13 residues. Trimming cost V 2 bases and J 7 bases, with 9 bases left between them. The CDR3 is CASSEGAGQPQHF. DNA of the CDR3: TGCGCCAGCAGTGAGGGGGCTGGGCAGCCCCAGCATTTT.

This sequence joins TRBV27 and TRBJ2-2, with D possibly being TRBD2 (7 bases). V lost 9 bases to trimming and J lost 5 bases, with 22 bases between them. The CDR3 has 16 residues. Germline V gene sequence: CDR1 MNHEY, CDR2 SMNVEV (reference sequence). The CDR3 coding sequence is TGTGCCAGTACGATTCGGGGGGCATTGGGGACCGGGGAGCTGTTTTTT. Its protein product is CASTIRGALGTGELFF.

V gene TRBV20-1 combines with J gene TRBJ1-2; D not certain. Trimming removed 3 bases from V and 4 bases from J, with 9 bases in between. Germline CDR1 is DFQATT and CDR2 is SNEGSKA (reference sequence). The CDR3 is 12 amino acids. CDR3 loop: CSASGSGYGYTF. The DNA of the CDR3 is TGCAGTGCTAGTGGGTCAGGCTATGGCTACACCTTC.

CDR3 sequence (DNA): TGTGCCAGCCGTACAGGGAAAAGAACGGGGCAGTTCTTC. Protein: CASRTGKRTGQFF. The rearrangement uses TRBV21-1 and TRBJ2-1; TRBD1 is the table's D call, not checked against the DNA. TRBV21-1 is described as a pseudogene. The CDR3 length is 13 residues.

V usage is TRBV2 and J usage is TRBJ1-6, with 8 bases fitting TRBD1. This CDR3 contains 15 residues. The trim removed 4 bases at V and 5 bases at J, leaving 4 bases unmatched. In germline, CDR1 is SNHLY, CDR2 FYNNEI. The CDR3 here is CASSGGQVDNSPLHF. The CDR3 DNA reads as TGTGCCAGCAGTGGGGGACAGGTTGATAATTCACCCCTCCACTTT.

J is TRBJ1-1 and V is TRBV28, with D unresolved. From germline, CDR1 is MDHEN and CDR2 SYDVKM. V lost 0 bases, J lost 1 base, and 9 bases lay in between. This CDR3 is built from 15 residues. The CDR3 region is CASSLWGRANTEAFF. Written as DNA, the CDR3 is TGTGCCAGCAGTTTATGGGGGAGGGCGAACACTGAAGCTTTCTTT.

The chain uses TRBV10-3 and TRBJ1-3, with D perhaps TRBD1 (6 bases). Germline CDR1 and CDR2: ENHRY and SYGVKD. CDR3 length equals 13 residues. V was pared by 9 bases and J by 0 bases, with 9 bases between. The CDR3 region is CAIGGFSGNTIYF. As DNA, the CDR3 is TGTGCCATAGGGGGATTCTCTGGAAACACCATATATTTT.

This clone has a handful of counts. Mismatch with germline at one junction end may stem from a read error. J is TRBJ1-6 and V is TRBV15; perhaps TRBD1 as D (5 bases). The germline V gene has CDR1 LNHNV and CDR2 YYDKDF (reference sequence). This CDR3 region has 16 residues. For the CDR3, the DNA is TGTGCCACCAGCGCAAACTTGGGGCCCTACAATTCACCCCTCCACTTT. Encoded protein: CATSANLGPYNSPLHF.

The chain carries TRBV9 and TRBJ2-5; 10 positions match TRBD2. In germline, CDR1 is SGDLS, CDR2 YYNGEE. J was trimmed by 2 bases and V by 4 bases; bases with no gene match: 14. The CDR3 has 18 residues. This CDR3 reads CASSHGSLAGAPQETQYF. The CDR3 coding sequence is TGTGCCAGCAGCCACGGGAGCCTAGCGGGGGCCCCTCAAGAGACCCAGTACTTC.

The rearrangement joins TRBV29-1 to TRBJ1-1; D is ambiguous. Germline V CDR1 and CDR2: SQVTM, ANQGSEA. The CDR3 spans 14 residues. V was shortened by 0 bases and J by 1 base, with 9 bases between the two germline ends. The chain's CDR3 is CSVEDGRENTEAFF. Written as DNA, the CDR3 is TGCAGCGTTGAAGATGGTCGGGAGAACACTGAAGCTTTCTTT.

This clone was picked up a small number of times. The same CDR3 also results from other DNA sequences found in this sample. The chain joins TRBV28 to TRBJ1-6; D is ambiguous. This CDR3 is 12 amino acids long. Germline V gene lookup returns CDR1 MDHEN and CDR2 SYDVKM. V shed 6 bases and J shed 10 bases, with 10 bases lying between them. DNA for the CDR3: TGTGCCAGCAGCCTCGGAGGGTCACCCCTCCACTTT. Encoded protein: CASSLGGSPLHF.

The chain links TRBV5-1 to TRBJ1-2, with 8 positions matching TRBD1. Germline CDR1 SGHRS, CDR2 YFSETQ. CDR3 length equals 15 residues. Trimming removed 0 bases from V and 7 bases from J; junction bases left unmatched: 8. The CDR3 loop is CASSLVGPTGGGYTF. In nucleotides, the CDR3 is TGCGCCAGCAGCTTGGTGGGACCTACAGGGGGTGGCTACACCTTC.

The chain carries TRBV5-1 and TRBJ2-2; 9 nucleotides line up with TRBD1. CDR3 length: 15 amino acids. Germline loops: CDR1 SGHRS, CDR2 YFSETQ. J lost 4 bases, V lost 4 bases, and 5 bases had no gene match. CDR3 DNA: TGCGCCAGCAGCCCCGGGACAGGGCCCACCGGGGAGCTGTTTTTT. Protein sequence: CASSPGTGPTGELFF.

The chain has TRBV6-5 and TRBJ2-3; TRBD1 is a possible D gene (6 bases). The V gene lost 0 bases and the J gene lost 0 bases, with 7 bases spanning the gap. CDR1 is MNHEY, CDR2 SVGAGI, per germline. The CDR3 consists of 15 residues. The CDR3 loop reads CASSYSTGSTDTQYF. In DNA form, the CDR3 reads TGTGCCAGCAGTTACTCTACAGGGAGCACAGATACGCAGTATTTT.

This clone was detected only a few times. This chain connects TRBV6-5 to TRBJ2-5; TRBD2 might be the D (6 bases). Germline assignment: CDR1 MNHEY and CDR2 SVGAGI. There are 15 residues in the CDR3. The V end was cut by 5 bases, the J end by 5 bases, with 18 bases between. The CDR3 reads CASSPTRQRIETQYF. The CDR3 nucleotides read TGTGCCAGCAGTCCGACTAGGCAGCGTATCGAGACCCAGTACTTC.

The chain recombines TRBV7-2 with TRBJ2-1; D gene ambiguous. V lost 1 base and J 13 bases, leaving 11 bases between the germline ends. This CDR3 spans 12 amino acids. Per the germline V gene, CDR1 is SGHTA and CDR2 is FQGNSA. The CDR3 region has the DNA TGTGCCAGCAGCTTAGAGGCGACTCGTCAGTTCTTC. Its protein product is CASSLEATRQFF.

The V gene is TRBV5-1, the J gene TRBJ1-5; D unclear. V was clipped by 4 bases and J by 1 base, with 9 bases between them. This CDR3 has 14 amino acids. Germline V gives CDR1 SGHRS, CDR2 YFSETQ. CDR3 coding DNA: TGCGCCAGCAGCGTGGACGGGAGCAATCAGCCCCAGCATTTT. It translates to CASSVDGSNQPQHF.

V gene TRBV2 combines with J gene TRBJ1-1; D may be TRBD1 (6 bases). Trimming shortened V by 6 bases and J by 4 bases, and 15 bases separated the two germline ends. Looked up from germline, CDR1 is SNHLY and CDR2 is FYNNEI. The CDR3 totals 14 residues. The CDR3 protein is CASSPDSVFTEAFF. DNA of the CDR3: TGTGCCAGCAGCCCGGACAGTGTGTTCACTGAAGCTTTCTTT.